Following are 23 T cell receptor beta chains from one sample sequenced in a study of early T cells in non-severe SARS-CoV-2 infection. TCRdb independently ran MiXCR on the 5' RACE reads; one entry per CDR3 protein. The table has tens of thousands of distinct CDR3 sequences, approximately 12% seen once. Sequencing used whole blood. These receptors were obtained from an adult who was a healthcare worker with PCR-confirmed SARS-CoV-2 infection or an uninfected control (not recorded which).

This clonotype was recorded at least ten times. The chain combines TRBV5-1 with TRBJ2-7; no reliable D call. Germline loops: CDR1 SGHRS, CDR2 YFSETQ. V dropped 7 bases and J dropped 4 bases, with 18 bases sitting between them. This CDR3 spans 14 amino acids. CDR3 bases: TGCGCCAGCGGACCTGGACGGACGAATTACGAGCAGTACTTC. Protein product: CASGPGRTNYEQYF. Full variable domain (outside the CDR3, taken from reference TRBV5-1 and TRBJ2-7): KAGVTQTPRYLIKTRGQQVTLSCSPISGHRSVSWYQQTPGQGLQFLFEYFSETQRNKGNFPGRFSGRQFSNSRSEMNVSTLELGDSALYLCASGPGRTNYEQYFGPGTRLTVT.

CDR3 DNA sequence: TGTGCCAGCAGTTACGTAGGACAGAGGAATGAAAAACTGTTTTTT. Its protein is CASSYVGQRNEKLFF. V is TRBV6-5 and J is TRBJ1-4; a possible D gene is TRBD1 (6 bases). Germline values: CDR1 MNHEY, CDR2 SVGAGI. V was clipped by 2 bases and J by 5 bases, with 12 bases between them. The CDR3 loop spans 15 amino acids.

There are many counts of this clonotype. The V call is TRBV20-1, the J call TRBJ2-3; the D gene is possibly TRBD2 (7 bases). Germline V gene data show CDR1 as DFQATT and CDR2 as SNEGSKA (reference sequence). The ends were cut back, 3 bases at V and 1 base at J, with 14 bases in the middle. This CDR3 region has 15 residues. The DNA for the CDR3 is TGCAGTGCTAGGGCCCGGGGGGCCGGCACAGATACGCAGTATTTT. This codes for CSARARGAGTDTQYF.

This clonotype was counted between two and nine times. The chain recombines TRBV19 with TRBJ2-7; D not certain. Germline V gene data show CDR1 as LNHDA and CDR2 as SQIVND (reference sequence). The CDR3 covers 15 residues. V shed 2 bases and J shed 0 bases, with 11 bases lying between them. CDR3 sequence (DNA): TGTGCCAGTAGTATAATCCTTTCGAACTCCTACGAGCAGTACTTC. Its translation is CASSIILSNSYEQYF.

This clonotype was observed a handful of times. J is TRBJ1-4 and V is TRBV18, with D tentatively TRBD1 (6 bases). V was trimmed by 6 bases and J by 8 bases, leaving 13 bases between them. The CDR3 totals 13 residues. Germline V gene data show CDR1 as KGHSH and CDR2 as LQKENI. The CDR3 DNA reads TGTGCCAGCTCTGGTCCCACAGGGGAAAAACTGTTTTTT. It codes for CASSGPTGEKLFF.

The CDR3 coding sequence is TGTGCCAGCACAGAAGGCGGGACCGCTGGGACTGAAGCTTTCTTT. Translation: CASTEGGTAGTEAFF. The chain employs TRBV7-9 and TRBJ1-1, with D tentatively TRBD1 (5 bases). The CDR3 runs 15 residues. The germline V gene has CDR1 SEHNR and CDR2 FQNEAQ (reference sequence). Trimming cost V 7 bases and J 5 bases, with 20 bases left between them.

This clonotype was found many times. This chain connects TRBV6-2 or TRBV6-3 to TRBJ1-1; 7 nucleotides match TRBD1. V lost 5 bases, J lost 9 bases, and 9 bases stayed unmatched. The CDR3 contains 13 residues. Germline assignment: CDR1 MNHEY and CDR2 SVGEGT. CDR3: CASSTGTEKKAFF. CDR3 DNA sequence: TGTGCCAGCAGTACCGGGACAGAGAAAAAAGCTTTCTTT.

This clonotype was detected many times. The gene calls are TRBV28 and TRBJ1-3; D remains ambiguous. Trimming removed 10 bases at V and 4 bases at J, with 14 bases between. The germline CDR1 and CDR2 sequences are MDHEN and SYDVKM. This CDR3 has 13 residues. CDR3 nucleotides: TGTGCCACCGTCCGGGGATTCGGAAACACCATATATTTT. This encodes CATVRGFGNTIYF.

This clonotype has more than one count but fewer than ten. CDR3 amino acids: CSARTGVGEQYF. In DNA form, the CDR3 reads TGCAGTGCTAGAACGGGAGTTGGCGAGCAGTACTTC. The chain carries TRBV20-1 and TRBJ2-7; maybe TRBD2 (6 bases). Trimming shortened V by 2 bases and J by 6 bases, and 11 bases separated the two germline ends. Germline CDR1 reads DFQATT; CDR2 reads SNEGSKA (reference sequence). The CDR3 loop spans 12 amino acids.

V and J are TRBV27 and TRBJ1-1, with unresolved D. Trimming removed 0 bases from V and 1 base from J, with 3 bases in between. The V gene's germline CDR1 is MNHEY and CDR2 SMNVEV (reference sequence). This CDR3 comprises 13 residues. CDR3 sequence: CASSLSENTEAFF. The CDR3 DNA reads TGTGCCAGCAGTTTATCTGAGAACACTGAAGCTTTCTTT.

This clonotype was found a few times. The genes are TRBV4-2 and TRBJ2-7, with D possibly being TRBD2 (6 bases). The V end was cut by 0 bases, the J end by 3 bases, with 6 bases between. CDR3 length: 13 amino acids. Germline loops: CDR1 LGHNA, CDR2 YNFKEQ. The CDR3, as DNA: TGTGCCAGCAGCCAAGAAGCGGGCTACGAGCAGTACTTC. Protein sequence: CASSQEAGYEQYF.

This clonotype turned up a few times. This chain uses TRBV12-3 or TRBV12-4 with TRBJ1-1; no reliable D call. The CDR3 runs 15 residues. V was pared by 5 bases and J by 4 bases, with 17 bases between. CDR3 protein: CASSPAGGRGTEAFF. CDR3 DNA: TGTGCCAGCAGTCCCGCCGGAGGACGGGGCACTGAAGCTTTCTTT.

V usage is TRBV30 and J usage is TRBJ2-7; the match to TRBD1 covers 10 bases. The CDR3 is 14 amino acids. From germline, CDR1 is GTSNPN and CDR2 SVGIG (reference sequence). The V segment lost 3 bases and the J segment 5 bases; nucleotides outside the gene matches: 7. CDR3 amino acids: CAWRTGQGSDEQYF. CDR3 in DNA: TGTGCCTGGAGGACGGGACAGGGGTCCGACGAGCAGTACTTC.

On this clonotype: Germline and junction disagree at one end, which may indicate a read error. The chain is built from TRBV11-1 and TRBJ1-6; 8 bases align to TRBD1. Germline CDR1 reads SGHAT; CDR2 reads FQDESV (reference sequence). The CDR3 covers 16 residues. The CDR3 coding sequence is TGTGCCAGCAGCCATCGTGACAGGGGACCCACTTCACCCCTCCATTTT. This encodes CASSHRDRGPTSPLHF.

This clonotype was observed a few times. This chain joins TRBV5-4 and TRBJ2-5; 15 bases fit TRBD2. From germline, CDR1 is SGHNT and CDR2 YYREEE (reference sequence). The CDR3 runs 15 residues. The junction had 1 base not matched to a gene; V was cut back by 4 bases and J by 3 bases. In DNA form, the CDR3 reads TGTGCCAGCAGCCGGACTAGCGGGAGGGAAGAGACCCAGTACTTC. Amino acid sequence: CASSRTSGREETQYF.

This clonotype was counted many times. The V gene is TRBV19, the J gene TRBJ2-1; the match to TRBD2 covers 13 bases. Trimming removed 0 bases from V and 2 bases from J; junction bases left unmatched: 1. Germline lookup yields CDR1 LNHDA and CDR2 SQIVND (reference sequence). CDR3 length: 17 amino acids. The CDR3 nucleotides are TGTGCCAGTAGTATAGAGGGGACTAGCGGGACCTACAATGAGCAGTTCTTC. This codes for CASSIEGTSGTYNEQFF. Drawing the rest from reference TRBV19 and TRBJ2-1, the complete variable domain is DGGITQSPKYLFRKEGQNVTLSCEQNLNHDAMYWYRQDPGQGLRLIYYSQIVNDFQKGDIAEGYSVSREKKESFPLTVTSAQKNPTAFYLCASSIEGTSGTYNEQFFGPGTRLTVL.

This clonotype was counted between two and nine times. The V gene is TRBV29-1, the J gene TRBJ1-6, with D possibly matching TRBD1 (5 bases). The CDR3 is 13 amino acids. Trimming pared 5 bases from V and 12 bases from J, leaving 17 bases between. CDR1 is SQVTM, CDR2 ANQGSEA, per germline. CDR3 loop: CSVLQDSLGPLHF. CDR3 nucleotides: TGCAGCGTTCTTCAAGACAGCCTAGGACCCCTCCACTTT.

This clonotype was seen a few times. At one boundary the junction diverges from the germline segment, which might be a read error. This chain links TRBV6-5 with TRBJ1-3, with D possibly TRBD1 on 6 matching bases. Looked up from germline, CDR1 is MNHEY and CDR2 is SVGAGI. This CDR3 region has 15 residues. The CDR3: CASSFEQGSGSTIYF. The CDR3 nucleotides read TGTGCCAGCAGTTTCGAACAGGGCTCTGGAAGCACCATATATTTT.

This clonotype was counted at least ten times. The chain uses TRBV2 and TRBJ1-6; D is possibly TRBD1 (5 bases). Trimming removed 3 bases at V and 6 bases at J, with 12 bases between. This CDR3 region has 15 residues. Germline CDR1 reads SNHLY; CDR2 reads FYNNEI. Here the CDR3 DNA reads TGTGCCAGCAGTGACAGGGTAATGACTAATTCACCCCTCCACTTT. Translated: CASSDRVMTNSPLHF.

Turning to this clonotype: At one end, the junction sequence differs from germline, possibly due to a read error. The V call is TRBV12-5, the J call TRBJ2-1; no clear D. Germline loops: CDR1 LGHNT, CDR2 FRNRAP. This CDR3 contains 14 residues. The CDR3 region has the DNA TGTGCTGGTGGTTTGGAAGTTTTAGGCAATGAGCAGTTCTTC. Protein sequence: CAGGLEVLGNEQFF.

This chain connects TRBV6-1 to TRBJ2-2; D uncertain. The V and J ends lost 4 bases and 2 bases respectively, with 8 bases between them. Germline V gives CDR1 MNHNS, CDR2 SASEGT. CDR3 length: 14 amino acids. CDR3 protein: CASSGSPNTGELFF. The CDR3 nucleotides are TGTGCCAGCAGTGGGTCGCCTAACACCGGGGAGCTGTTTTTT.

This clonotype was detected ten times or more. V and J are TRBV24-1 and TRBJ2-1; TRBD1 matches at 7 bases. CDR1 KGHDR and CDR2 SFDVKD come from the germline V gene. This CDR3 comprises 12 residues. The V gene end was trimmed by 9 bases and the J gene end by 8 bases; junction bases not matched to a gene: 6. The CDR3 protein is CATEGQTDEQFF. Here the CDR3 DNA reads TGTGCCACCGAGGGACAGACTGATGAGCAGTTCTTC.

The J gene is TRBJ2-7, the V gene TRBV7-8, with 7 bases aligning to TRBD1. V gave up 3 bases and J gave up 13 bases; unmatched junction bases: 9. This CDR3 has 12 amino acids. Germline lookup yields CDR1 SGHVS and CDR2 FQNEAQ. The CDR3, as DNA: TGTGCCAGCAGCTTGGAAGGGACAGTCCTATACTTC. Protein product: CASSLEGTVLYF.